The next 12 T cell receptor beta chains were all read from a single sample in a study of OX40 agonist ivuxolimab in advanced cancers. Here immunoSEQ multiplex PCR was the method, and the copy in TCRdb shows in-frame clones only, minus some. The sample carries more than 60,000 clones, 80% to 90% recorded once. This material consisted of CD4+ or CD8+ T cells sorted from blood, taken in a trial of the OX40 agonist ivuxolimab. Receptors were obtained from an adult with an advanced solid tumor such as melanoma, head and neck, liver or kidney cancer.

This clone was seen at least ten times. The chain couples TRBV5-1 to TRBJ2-3, with TRBD2 matching over 11 bases. The CDR3 loop spans 16 amino acids. J was trimmed by 0 bases and V by 4 bases; bases with no gene match: 4. Germline V gene lookup returns CDR1 SGHRS and CDR2 YFSETQ. The CDR3 here is CASSQGLAASTDTQYF. The CDR3 nucleotides are TGCGCCAGCAGCCAGGGACTAGCGGCTAGCACAGATACGCAGTATTTT.

The chain joins TRBV27 to TRBJ2-3, with D unresolved. The germline V gene encodes CDR1 MNHEY and CDR2 SMNVEV (reference sequence). V shed 2 bases and J shed 2 bases, with 8 bases lying between them. This CDR3 spans 14 amino acids. CDR3 residues: CASSLTLYTDTQYF. The DNA for the CDR3 is TGTGCCAGCAGTTTAACGCTTTACACAGATACGCAGTATTTT.

The chain employs TRBV19 and TRBJ2-7, with no clear D. Trimming left V 6 bases short and J 3 bases short, with 6 bases between. CDR3 length: 11 amino acids. Germline V gives CDR1 LNHDA, CDR2 SQIVND (reference sequence). CDR3 protein: CASSQSYEQYF. In nucleotides, the CDR3 is TGTGCCAGTAGCCAAAGCTACGAGCAGTACTTC.

V is TRBV27 and J is TRBJ1-1, with 8 positions matching TRBD1. Losses at the gene ends were 2 bases for V and 4 bases for J; bases not matched to a gene: 0. The CDR3 covers 13 residues. Per germline, CDR1 MNHEY and CDR2 SMNVEV (reference sequence). The chain's CDR3 is CASSLGTGTEAFF. In DNA, the CDR3 is TGTGCCAGCAGTTTAGGGACAGGCACTGAAGCTTTCTTT.

The rearrangement links TRBV9 to TRBJ2-1; D tentatively reads TRBD1 or TRBD2 (5 bases each). This CDR3 comprises 16 residues. Germline V gene sequence: CDR1 SGDLS, CDR2 YYNGEE. Trimming shortened V by 4 bases and J by 3 bases, and 17 bases separated the two germline ends. The chain's CDR3 is CASSLPGGGDYNEQFF. The CDR3 bases are TGTGCCAGCAGCCTCCCAGGTGGGGGAGACTACAATGAGCAGTTCTTC.

The rearrangement joins TRBV5-4 to TRBJ2-7; D is ambiguous. The V and J ends lost 4 bases and 2 bases respectively, with 7 bases between them. This CDR3 is 12 amino acids long. Germline V lookup: CDR1 SGHNT, CDR2 YYREEE (reference sequence). CDR3 in amino acids: CASSLAAYEQYF. CDR3 nucleotides: TGTGCCAGCAGCCTCGCGGCCTACGAGCAGTACTTC. The entire variable domain, with the rest obtained from reference TRBV5-4 and TRBJ2-7, is as follows: ETGVTQSPTHLIKTRGQQVTLRCSSQSGHNTVSWYQQALGQGPQFIFQYYREEENGRGNFPPRFSGLQFPNYSSELNVNALELDDSALYLCASSLAAYEQYFGPGTRLTVT.

The J gene is TRBJ2-7, the V gene TRBV4-1, with 8 bases lining up with TRBD2. This CDR3 contains 18 residues. The junction had 10 bases not matched to a gene; V was cut back by 0 bases and J by 0 bases. Looked up from germline, CDR1 is MGHRA and CDR2 is YSYEKL. The CDR3 coding sequence is TGCGCCAGCAGCCAAGAAGGAGGAGCGGGGGCCAGCTCCTACGAGCAGTACTTC. This codes for CASSQEGGAGASSYEQYF.

The CDR3 DNA follows: TGTGCCAGTAGTATGGCGACACTTAGCAATCAGCCCCAGCATTTT. Translating it yields CASSMATLSNQPQHF. The V and J genes are TRBV19 and TRBJ1-5; D gene ambiguous. The CDR3 contains 15 residues. CDR1 and CDR2 (germline): LNHDA, SQIVND (reference sequence). Trimming removed 3 bases at V and 0 bases at J, with 9 bases between. The full variable domain, in which reference TRBV19 and TRBJ1-5 provide the parts outside the CDR3, is DGGITQSPKYLFRKEGQNVTLSCEQNLNHDAMYWYRQDPGQGLRLIYYSQIVNDFQKGDIAEGYSVSREKKESFPLTVTSAQKNPTAFYLCASSMATLSNQPQHFGDGTRLSIL.

The V call is TRBV27, the J call TRBJ2-1; 9 bases agree with TRBD2. V lost 1 base to trimming and J lost 8 bases; unmatched junction nucleotides: 9. Germline CDR1 and CDR2: MNHEY and SMNVEV (reference sequence). The CDR3 is 16 residues long. CDR3 residues: CASSLLGSGRNDEQFF. The CDR3 nucleotides are TGTGCCAGCAGTTTATTGGGAAGCGGGAGGAACGATGAGCAGTTCTTC.

The J gene is TRBJ2-7, the V gene TRBV5-1, with no clear D. This CDR3 comprises 13 residues. V was cut by 0 bases and J by 6 bases, with 10 bases left in between. Per the germline V gene, CDR1 is SGHRS and CDR2 is YFSETQ. Here the CDR3 DNA reads TGCGCCAGCAGCTTGGCATATGGGCTCGAGCAGTACTTC. It codes for CASSLAYGLEQYF.

Only a few counts were recorded for this clone. J is TRBJ2-2 and V is TRBV7-3; 14 nucleotides align to TRBD2. Trimming cost V 5 bases and J 5 bases; bases outside gene matches: 10. This CDR3 contains 18 residues. Germline V gives CDR1 SGHTA, CDR2 FQGTGA. CDR3 residues: CASSRLAGGHAGTGELFF. In DNA form, the CDR3 reads TGTGCCAGCAGCCGACTAGCGGGAGGGCATGCGGGGACCGGGGAGCTGTTTTTT.

The rearrangement uses TRBV5-1 and TRBJ2-7, with TRBD1 matching over 7 bases. The V and J ends lost 4 bases and 3 bases, in that order; junction bases with no gene match: 7. The V gene's germline CDR1 is SGHRS and CDR2 YFSETQ. This CDR3 has 14 residues. The CDR3 region has the DNA TGCGCCAGCAGCCTGTCAGGGGGTGGCTACGAGCAGTACTTC. Residues: CASSLSGGGYEQYF.